One sample yielded the 22 T cell receptor beta chains listed below, sequenced in a study of T cell responses to AZD1222 COVID-19 vaccine. This table comes from immunoSEQ multiplex PCR, and its TCRdb copy is limited to in-frame clones, with some not included. The profile covers some 120,000 clones, with 75% to 90% appearing a single time and 4.4% taken by the ten largest. The specimen was peripheral blood, collected 28 days after the second AZD1222 dose. The origin of the receptors is an adult who received the AZD1222 COVID-19 vaccine.

The chain is built from TRBV10-3 and TRBJ2-1; TRBD2 agrees at 9 bases. Germline CDR1 ENHRY, CDR2 SYGVKD. Trimming cost V 6 bases and J 3 bases; bases outside gene matches: 9. CDR3 length: 16 residues. The CDR3 region is CAIRDSGGRNYNEQFF. Written as DNA, the CDR3 is TGTGCCATCAGAGATAGCGGGGGACGCAACTACAATGAGCAGTTCTTC.

The chain couples TRBV5-1 to TRBJ1-6; D unresolved. Trimming cost V 3 bases and J 10 bases, with 17 bases left between them. This CDR3 region has 15 residues. Per germline, CDR1 SGHRS and CDR2 YFSETQ. The CDR3 protein is CASSSYSGGSSPLHF. The CDR3 DNA is TGCGCCAGCAGCTCCTACAGCGGAGGGTCCTCACCCCTCCACTTT.

The chain joins TRBV3-1 (or the pseudogene TRBV3-2) to TRBJ2-5, with D uncertain. Germline CDR1 and CDR2: LGHDT and YNNKEL (reference sequence). V was pared by 0 bases and J by 7 bases, with 9 bases between. The CDR3 runs 13 residues. The CDR3 sequence is CASSQDLRRTQYF. The CDR3 DNA follows: TGTGCCAGCAGCCAAGATCTTAGGAGGACCCAGTACTTC.

The V and J genes are TRBV30 and TRBJ2-3; D unresolved. This CDR3 comprises 15 residues. Germline CDR1 GTSNPN, CDR2 SVGIG (reference sequence). The ends were cut back, 3 bases at V and 6 bases at J, with 19 bases in the middle. CDR3 residues: CAWRGPRKGSDTQYF. DNA of the CDR3: TGTGCCTGGAGAGGACCGCGGAAAGGGTCCGATACGCAGTATTTT.

The chain recombines TRBV9 with TRBJ2-2, with D perhaps given as TRBD1 or TRBD2 (5 bases each). This CDR3 is built from 14 residues. The germline gives CDR1 SGDLS, CDR2 YYNGEE. Trimming removed 4 bases at V and 1 base at J, with 8 bases between. CDR3 nucleotides: TGTGCCAGCAGCTTGGGGGTGAACACCGGGGAGCTGTTTTTT. This sequence encodes CASSLGVNTGELFF.

V and J are TRBV5-4 and TRBJ2-7; no clear D. The germline CDR1 and CDR2 sequences are SGHNT and YYREEE (reference sequence). CDR3 length equals 14 residues. V was pared by 4 bases and J by 3 bases, with 14 bases between. The CDR3, as DNA: TGTGCCAGCAGCCACGACCTCCCCGGCTACGAGCAGTACTTC. Protein product: CASSHDLPGYEQYF.

The V gene is TRBV5-5, the J gene TRBJ1-2, with TRBD1 matching over 7 bases. The V and J ends lost 0 bases and 8 bases, in that order; junction bases with no gene match: 13. Germline CDR1 SGHKS, CDR2 YYEKEE (reference sequence). The CDR3 length is 16 residues. CDR3 loop: CASSLAGTVGGWGYTF. As DNA, the CDR3 is TGTGCCAGCAGCTTGGCTGGGACAGTTGGCGGGTGGGGCTACACCTTC.

V and J are TRBV15 and TRBJ2-3; 8 nucleotides align to TRBD2. The CDR3 runs to 19 residues. V lost 1 base, J lost 4 bases, and 16 bases stayed unmatched. Germline V CDR1 and CDR2: LNHNV, YYDKDF (reference sequence). The CDR3 DNA sequence: TGTGCCACCAGCAGAGTCCCTAGCGGGTCAGGGGTATTAGCAGATACGCAGTATTTT. Translation gives CATSRVPSGSGVLADTQYF. The variable domain in full, with the rest retrieved from reference TRBV15 and TRBJ2-3, is DAMVIQNPRYQVTQFGKPVTLSCSQTLNHNVMYWYQQKSSQAPKLLFHYYDKDFNNEADTPDNFQSRRPNTSFCFLDIRSPGLGDTAMYLCATSRVPSGSGVLADTQYFGPGTRLTVL.

This chain joins TRBV6-5 and TRBJ1-2, with TRBD1 identical over 8 bases. The CDR3 has 14 residues. After removal of 7 bases from V and 4 bases from J, the junction contained 8 bases not matched to a gene. Per the germline V gene, CDR1 is MNHEY and CDR2 is SVGAGI. CDR3 sequence: CASTTDREGYGYTF. The CDR3, as DNA: TGTGCCAGCACTACGGACAGGGAGGGCTATGGCTACACCTTC.

The V call is TRBV29-1, the J call TRBJ2-5, with TRBD1 matching 7 bases. Germline V gives CDR1 SQVTM, CDR2 ANQGSEA. Losses at the gene ends were 7 bases for V and 0 bases for J; bases not matched to a gene: 14. The CDR3 contains 16 residues. This CDR3 is CSATPGRDSYQETQYF. The CDR3 DNA reads TGCAGCGCAACCCCGGGCCGGGACAGCTACCAAGAGACCCAGTACTTC.

This clone was counted a single time. This chain links TRBV18 with TRBJ2-7, with 8 bases lining up with TRBD1. The CDR3 runs to 14 residues. The trim removed 8 bases at V and 0 bases at J, leaving 6 bases unmatched. Looked up from germline, CDR1 is KGHSH and CDR2 is LQKENI. The CDR3 nucleotides read TGTGCCAGCCGAACGGGACAGGCCTCCTACGAGCAGTACTTC. This codes for CASRTGQASYEQYF.

CDR3: CATGADNTGELFF. The CDR3 nucleotides read TGTGCCACAGGGGCAGACAACACCGGGGAGCTGTTTTTT. This chain joins TRBV24-1 and TRBJ2-2, with a weak D call TRBD1 (5 bases). Germline V gene data show CDR1 as KGHDR and CDR2 as SFDVKD. Trimming stripped 10 bases from V and 2 bases from J, with 10 bases between. The CDR3 runs to 13 residues.

The rearrangement links TRBV10-3 to TRBJ1-2; unclear D gene. This CDR3 is 13 amino acids long. Germline lookup yields CDR1 ENHRY and CDR2 SYGVKD. V was trimmed by 2 bases and J by 8 bases, leaving 12 bases between them. CDR3 bases: TGTGCCATCAGTGAGACGGGCTCGGTCGGCTACACCTTC. It is translated as CAISETGSVGYTF.

The chain recombines TRBV5-4 with TRBJ1-1; possible D gene TRBD1, 5 bases. The CDR3 runs 13 residues. Trimming removed 4 bases at V and 5 bases at J, with 12 bases between. Germline V gene data show CDR1 as SGHNT and CDR2 as YYREEE (reference sequence). The DNA of the CDR3 is TGTGCCAGCAGCCCACAGGTCGGGACTGAAGCTTTCTTT. Translating it yields CASSPQVGTEAFF. The entire variable domain, with the rest obtained from reference TRBV5-4 and TRBJ1-1, is as follows: ETGVTQSPTHLIKTRGQQVTLRCSSQSGHNTVSWYQQALGQGPQFIFQYYREEENGRGNFPPRFSGLQFPNYSSELNVNALELDDSALYLCASSPQVGTEAFFGQGTRLTVV.

The genes are TRBV19 and TRBJ2-1, with 9 bases fitting TRBD2. The germline CDR1 and CDR2 sequences are LNHDA and SQIVND (reference sequence). Trimming at V came to 1 base and at J to 0 bases, leaving 10 bases not matched to a gene. This CDR3 has 19 amino acids. CDR3 DNA sequence: TGTGCCAGTAGTATAGCGCTAGCGGGGTTCGTAAGCTCCTACAATGAGCAGTTCTTC. It encodes CASSIALAGFVSSYNEQFF.

A single count supports this clone. The chain links TRBV5-1 to TRBJ2-7; 8 nucleotides line up with TRBD1. In germline, CDR1 is SGHRS, CDR2 YFSETQ. V dropped 5 bases and J dropped 3; count of bases not matched to a gene: 10. The CDR3 totals 15 residues. In DNA form, the CDR3 reads TGCGCCAGCAGAAGGGGACAGGCTGAGGGCTACGAGCAGTACTTC. Its protein product is CASRRGQAEGYEQYF. Full variable domain (rest looked up from reference TRBV5-1 and TRBJ2-7): KAGVTQTPRYLIKTRGQQVTLSCSPISGHRSVSWYQQTPGQGLQFLFEYFSETQRNKGNFPGRFSGRQFSNSRSEMNVSTLELGDSALYLCASRRGQAEGYEQYFGPGTRLTVT.

V usage is TRBV5-1 and J usage is TRBJ2-7; the D gene is possibly TRBD2 (5 bases). CDR1 is SGHRS and CDR2 is YFSETQ in the germline V gene. Trimming left V 4 bases short and J 0 bases short, with 20 bases between. The CDR3 contains 17 residues. The CDR3 protein is CASSPRPGLESSYEQYF. DNA for the CDR3: TGCGCCAGCAGCCCCCGGCCCGGACTGGAAAGCTCCTACGAGCAGTACTTC.

This chain links TRBV9 with TRBJ1-3; no firm D call. This CDR3 region has 15 residues. Germline assignment: CDR1 SGDLS and CDR2 YYNGEE. Trimming stripped 2 bases from V and 0 bases from J, with 9 bases between. The DNA for the CDR3 is TGTGCCAGCAGCGTTGAGGGAAACTCTGGAAACACCATATATTTT. Protein sequence: CASSVEGNSGNTIYF. The full variable domain, with the rest looked up from reference TRBV9 and TRBJ1-3, is DSGVTQTPKHLITATGQRVTLRCSPRSGDLSVYWYQQSLDQGLQFLIQYYNGEERAKGNILERFSAQQFPDLHSELNLSSLELGDSALYFCASSVEGNSGNTIYFGEGSWLTVV.

This chain connects TRBV6-5 to TRBJ2-7; TRBD1 matches 9 bases. J was trimmed by 3 bases and V by 2 bases; bases with no gene match: 5. Germline lookup yields CDR1 MNHEY and CDR2 SVGAGI. CDR3 length equals 15 residues. The CDR3 here is CASSYGGQGLYEQYF. The CDR3 DNA follows: TGTGCCAGCAGTTACGGGGGACAGGGACTCTACGAGCAGTACTTC.

The chain links TRBV5-1 to TRBJ1-6, with TRBD1 matching over 12 bases. Germline CDR1 and CDR2: SGHRS and YFSETQ. V trimming: 4 bases; J trimming: 6 bases; junction bases outside the gene matches: 8. CDR3 length: 17 amino acids. In nucleotides, the CDR3 is TGCGCCAGCAGCGTGGGGACAGGGGGCCTTGGTAATTCACCCCTCCACTTT. It encodes CASSVGTGGLGNSPLHF.

The chain joins TRBV9 to TRBJ2-3; possibly TRBD1 for D (7 bases). The CDR3 sequence is 15 residues long. V dropped 1 base and J dropped 5 bases, with 14 bases sitting between them. Germline V gene sequence: CDR1 SGDLS, CDR2 YYNGEE. The CDR3 here is CASSVQGGGVDTQYF. CDR3 DNA: TGTGCCAGCAGCGTACAGGGGGGAGGAGTAGATACGCAGTATTTT.

This rearrangement joins TRBV5-1 to TRBJ2-2, with a possible D match to TRBD1 (6 bases). CDR1 SGHRS and CDR2 YFSETQ come from the germline V gene. V shed 3 bases and J shed 0 bases, with 9 bases lying between them. The CDR3 contains 15 residues. DNA of the CDR3: TGCGCCAGCAGCTCGGGACACACGAACACCGGGGAGCTGTTTTTT. Translated: CASSSGHTNTGELFF.